Reported below is one T cell receptor beta chain. The CDR3 runs 16 residues. Looked up from germline, CDR1 is SGHTA and CDR2 is FQGNSA. Combining a sample-barcoded 5' primer with a J-beta primer mix, a second PCR ran for roughly 6 to 12 cycles. Per sample, CDR3-containing paired-end reads numbered at least 3 million. Each CDR3 protein gets one entry after TCRdb re-called the 5' RACE reads with MiXCR. This repertoire shows roughly 700,000 distinct CDR3 sequences, roughly 50% found once; its top ten account for 30% to 40%. The sample is drawn from a study of blood T cells in healthy people across ages. The overall study: Template switching picked up about one barcoded beta molecule for each two T cells.

Per sample, a minimum of 6.5 million PBMCs were isolated. Source material: blood. The source is a woman aged 55-70 years in good health. This chain joins TRBV7-2 and TRBJ2-1; TRBD1 might be the D (5 bases). The closer fit of TRBJ2-7 to the DNA end suggests the J call may be wrong. The CDR3 is CASSLGPDSSYNEQYF. In DNA, the CDR3 is TGTGCCAGCAGCTTAGGTCCAGACAGCTCCTACAATGAGCAGTACTTC.